This T cell receptor beta chain was sequenced during a study of blood T cells in healthy people across ages. Peripheral blood samples of 9.5 to 10 milliliters were drawn from each donor. Every sample had a minimum of 6 million PBMCs isolated. For the second PCR, which ran for roughly 6 to 12 cycles, a sample-barcoded 5' primer and a J-beta primer mix were used. A template-switch adaptor that had 12 random nucleotides put a tag on each cDNA molecule. Using its own MiXCR run on the 5' RACE reads, TCRdb lists one record per CDR3 protein. This table has more than 800,000 distinct CDR3 sequences, 40% to 50% appearing once. The CDR3 length is 11 residues. The germline V gene encodes CDR1 SQVTM and CDR2 ANQGSEA. Trimming stripped 2 bases from V and 6 bases from J, with 7 bases between.

The sequenced sample consisted of blood. The sequence came from a woman aged 55-69 years in good health. This chain connects TRBV29-1 to TRBJ1-2; no reliable D call. The CDR3 nucleotides are TGCAGCGTTGAATTGGTAGATGGCTACACCTTC. Protein product: CSVELVDGYTF.